This T cell receptor beta chain was sequenced during a study of blood T cell repertoires in COVID-19. Study information: The United States, Italy and Spain supplied acute and convalescent COVID-19 samples. In each case, the material was cDNA or gDNA derived from T cells, B-cell-depleted T cells, or PBMCs.

This clone came up once. The V gene lost 3 bases and the J gene lost 2 bases, with 11 bases spanning the gap. In germline, CDR1 is SEHNR, CDR2 FQNEAQ (reference sequence). The CDR3 sequence is 14 residues long. The method was immunoSEQ multiplex PCR; TCRdb's version includes in-frame clones alone and lacks a portion of them. The sample has 300,000 to 350,000 clones; 87% are singletons. Sequencing was performed on peripheral blood. This receptor was identified in a man aged 18 to 29 with active or convalescent COVID-19. The J gene is TRBJ2-7, the V gene TRBV7-9, with D perhaps matching TRBD1 (5 bases). The DNA for the CDR3 is TGTGCCAGCAGCTTTCTACAGGAGCCCTACGAGCAGTACTTC. Translated: CASSFLQEPYEQYF. Drawing the rest from reference TRBV7-9 and TRBJ2-7, the complete variable domain is DTGVSQNPRHKITKRGQNVTFRCDPISEHNRLYWYRQTLGQGPEFLTYFQNEAQLEKSRLLSDRFSAERPKGSFSTLEIQRTEQGDSAMYLCASSFLQEPYEQYFGPGTRLTVT.